This is a list of T cell receptor beta chains from one sample in a study of blood T cell repertoires in COVID-19. Sequencing was performed with immunoSEQ multiplex PCR; in TCRdb, only in-frame clones are kept and a portion is missing. The sample holds under 350,000 clones; about 83% are singletons and the top ten take around 10%. Sequenced input: peripheral blood. These receptors were obtained from a woman aged 45-65 years who had recovered from COVID-19. CDR3s include the opening cysteine and the closing phenylalanine or tryptophan. D genes are given only for firm matches.

V gene: TRBV2; D gene: TRBD2; J gene: TRBJ2-1; CDR3 DNA: TGTGCCAGCAGCGCCCCCAGACTAGCGGGGGCCCACAATGAGCAGTTCTTC; CDR3 protein: CASSAPRLAGAHNEQFF
V gene: TRBV7-3; D gene: TRBD1; J gene: TRBJ2-2; CDR3 DNA: TGTGCCAGCAGCTTGGGGACAGGGAGCACCGGGGAGCTGTTTTTT; CDR3 protein: CASSLGTGSTGELFF
V gene: TRBV18; D gene: .; J gene: TRBJ1-4; CDR3 DNA: TGTGCCAGCTCACCGGCAGGGCGGGAAAAACTGTTTTTT; CDR3 protein: CASSPAGREKLFF
V gene: TRBV21-1; D gene: .; J gene: TRBJ2-7; CDR3 DNA: TGTGCCAGCAGCAAAGGACAGATCGGGTTC; CDR3 protein: CASSKGQIGF
V gene: TRBV2; D gene: TRBD2; J gene: TRBJ2-4; CDR3 DNA: TGTGCCAGCAGTGACCAGCGGGGGGCCAAAAACATTCAGTACTTC; CDR3 protein: CASSDQRGAKNIQYF
V gene: TRBV5-4; D gene: TRBD1; J gene: TRBJ2-1; CDR3 DNA: TGTGCCAGCAGACCATTGGACAGGGCGCGTGAGCAGTTCTTC; CDR3 protein: CASRPLDRAREQFF
V gene: TRBV7-8; D gene: .; J gene: TRBJ1-1; CDR3 DNA: TGTGCCAGCAGCCAAGGGTATCCGGGAGAAGCTTTCTTT; CDR3 protein: CASSQGYPGEAFF
V gene: TRBV19; D gene: .; J gene: TRBJ1-5; CDR3 DNA: TGTGCCAGTAGTATAGTTAATAGCAATCAGCCCCAGCATTTT; CDR3 protein: CASSIVNSNQPQHF
V gene: TRBV27; D gene: TRBD2; J gene: TRBJ2-1; CDR3 DNA: TGTGCCAGCAGACCCCGGCGGGGGTCTTCTTACAATGAGCAGTTCTTC; CDR3 protein: CASRPRRGSSYNEQFF
V gene: TRBV19; D gene: TRBD1; J gene: TRBJ1-1; CDR3 DNA: TGTGCCAGTAGTACCAGCACAGGGGCTCGGACTGAAGCTTTCTTT; CDR3 protein: CASSTSTGARTEAFF
V gene: TRBV6-5; D gene: .; J gene: TRBJ2-3; CDR3 DNA: TGTGCCACCCGACAGCAGGGCACAGATACGCAGTATTTT; CDR3 protein: CATRQQGTDTQYF
V gene: TRBV9; D gene: TRBD2; J gene: TRBJ2-3; CDR3 DNA: TGTGCCAGCAGCGTCACTAGCGGGAGTACGGATACGCAGTATTTT; CDR3 protein: CASSVTSGSTDTQYF
V gene: TRBV7-3; D gene: TRBD1; J gene: TRBJ2-5; CDR3 DNA: TGTGCCAGCAGCTTAAACCGTGACAGGGGAGAGACCCAGTACTTC; CDR3 protein: CASSLNRDRGETQYF
V gene: TRBV5-5; D gene: .; J gene: TRBJ1-1; CDR3 DNA: TGTGCCAGCAGCTTGCCTAAAATGAACACTGAAGCTTTCTTT; CDR3 protein: CASSLPKMNTEAFF
V gene: TRBV5-1; D gene: .; J gene: TRBJ2-7; CDR3 DNA: TGCGCCAGCAGCTTGCGGTCTGCCGAGTACGAGCAGTACTTC; CDR3 protein: CASSLRSAEYEQYF
V gene: TRBV5-4; D gene: TRBD1; J gene: TRBJ1-6; CDR3 DNA: TGTGCCAGCAGCTTGGGGGGGACAGGGATTGGAAATTCACCCCTCCACTTT; CDR3 protein: CASSLGGTGIGNSPLHF
V gene: TRBV29-1; D gene: .; J gene: TRBJ1-4; CDR3 DNA: TGCAGCGTTGGCGGGGCCGGGGAAAAACTGTTTTTT; CDR3 protein: CSVGGAGEKLFF
V gene: TRBV28; D gene: TRBD1; J gene: TRBJ2-7; CDR3 DNA: TGTGCCAGCAGTCCAATTCCAGGGGGTCGGGAGCAGTACTTC; CDR3 protein: CASSPIPGGREQYF
V gene: TRBV7-2; D gene: .; J gene: TRBJ2-1; CDR3 DNA: TGTGCCAGTAGACTACTAGGAAGTGGCAATGAGCAGTTCTTC; CDR3 protein: CASRLLGSGNEQFF
V gene: TRBV19; D gene: TRBD2; J gene: TRBJ2-5; CDR3 DNA: TGTGCCAGTAGTATAACCCTAGCGGGAGACAATAAACGAAAGACCCAGTACTTC; CDR3 protein: CASSITLAGDNKRKTQYF
V gene: TRBV9; D gene: .; J gene: TRBJ1-5; CDR3 DNA: TGTGCCAGCAGTAGGCAGGGAAATCAGCCCCAGCATTTT; CDR3 protein: CASSRQGNQPQHF
V gene: TRBV27; D gene: TRBD2; J gene: TRBJ2-3; CDR3 DNA: TGTGCCAGCAGTCCCGGACTAGCTACGCAGTATTTT; CDR3 protein: CASSPGLATQYF
V gene: TRBV19; D gene: TRBD1; J gene: TRBJ1-2; CDR3 DNA: TGTGCCAGTAGGCGGACAGGGATAAACTATGGCTACACCTTC; CDR3 protein: CASRRTGINYGYTF
V gene: TRBV27; D gene: TRBD2; J gene: TRBJ2-1; CDR3 DNA: TGTGCCAGCAGGCTCCGGGGGGCCTACAATGAGCAGTTCTTC; CDR3 protein: CASRLRGAYNEQFF
V gene: TRBV18; D gene: .; J gene: TRBJ1-2; CDR3 DNA: TGTGCCAGCTCGACCAATGAGGCGGAAGGCTACACCTTC; CDR3 protein: CASSTNEAEGYTF
V gene: TRBV27; D gene: .; J gene: TRBJ2-7; CDR3 DNA: TGTGCCAGCAGACCAGCGGTACGCTCCTACGAGCAGTACTTC; CDR3 protein: CASRPAVRSYEQYF
V gene: TRBV6-5; D gene: .; J gene: TRBJ1-4; CDR3 DNA: TGTGCCAGCAGCAGAAAATTGAATGAAAAACTGTTTTTT; CDR3 protein: CASSRKLNEKLFF
V gene: TRBV6-2/TRBV6-3; D gene: TRBD2; J gene: TRBJ2-6; CDR3 DNA: TGTGCCAGCAGTCCGGGGGGCTCTGGGGCCAACGTCCTGACTTTC; CDR3 protein: CASSPGGSGANVLTF
V gene: TRBV4-3; D gene: .; J gene: TRBJ2-1; CDR3 DNA: TGCGCCAGCAGCCAAGTCCAGCGGCTACCCTACAATGAGCAGTTCTTC; CDR3 protein: CASSQVQRLPYNEQFF
V gene: TRBV11-2; D gene: .; J gene: TRBJ2-7; CDR3 DNA: TGTGCCAGCACCCACCTCAGAAGGAGCTACGAGCAGTACTTC; CDR3 protein: CASTHLRRSYEQYF
V gene: TRBV19; D gene: TRBD1; J gene: TRBJ1-5; CDR3 DNA: TGTGCCAGTAGTATCGTGAGCAGGGGGCAAAATCAGCCCCAGCATTTT; CDR3 protein: CASSIVSRGQNQPQHF
V gene: TRBV27; D gene: TRBD1; J gene: TRBJ2-5; CDR3 DNA: TGTGCCAGCAGTGCATGGACAGGTACGACAGAGACCCAGTACTTC; CDR3 protein: CASSAWTGTTETQYF
V gene: TRBV6-2/TRBV6-3; D gene: TRBD1; J gene: TRBJ1-2; CDR3 DNA: TGTGCCAGCAGTCAACTCAAGTGGACAGGGGGCGCGGAGCGGTATGGCTACACCTTC; CDR3 protein: CASSQLKWTGGAERYGYTF